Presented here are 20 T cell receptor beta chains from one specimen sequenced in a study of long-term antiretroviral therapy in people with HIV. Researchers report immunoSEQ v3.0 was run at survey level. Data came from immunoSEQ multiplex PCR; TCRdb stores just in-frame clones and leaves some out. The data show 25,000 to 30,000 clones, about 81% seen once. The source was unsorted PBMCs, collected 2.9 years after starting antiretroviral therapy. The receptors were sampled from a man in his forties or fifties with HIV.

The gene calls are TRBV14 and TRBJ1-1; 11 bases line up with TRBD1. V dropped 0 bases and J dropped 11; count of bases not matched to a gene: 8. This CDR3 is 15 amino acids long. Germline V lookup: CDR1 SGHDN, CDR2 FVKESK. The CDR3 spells CASSQDLRDRGLAFF. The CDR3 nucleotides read TGTGCCAGCAGCCAAGATTTACGGGACAGGGGGTTGGCTTTCTTT. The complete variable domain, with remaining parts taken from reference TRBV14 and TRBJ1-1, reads EAGVTQFPSHSVIEKGQTVTLRCDPISGHDNLYWYRRVMGKEIKFLLHFVKESKQDESGMPNNRFLAERTGGTYSTLKVQPAELEDSGVYFCASSQDLRDRGLAFFGQGTRLTVV.

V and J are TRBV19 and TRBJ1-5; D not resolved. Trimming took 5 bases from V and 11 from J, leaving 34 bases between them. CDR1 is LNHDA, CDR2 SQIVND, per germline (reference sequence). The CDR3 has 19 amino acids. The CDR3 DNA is TGTGCCAGTAGTTACAGCGTAGGGCTTTCAACTCAATCCCGGACCGCCCAGCATTTT. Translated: CASSYSVGLSTQSRTAQHF.

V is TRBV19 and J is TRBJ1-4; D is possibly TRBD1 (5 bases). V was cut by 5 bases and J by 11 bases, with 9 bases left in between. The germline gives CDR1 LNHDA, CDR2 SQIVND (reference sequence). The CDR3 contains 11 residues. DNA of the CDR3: TGTGCCAGTAGTCCAGGGAGGAAACTGTTTTTT. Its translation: CASSPGRKLFF.

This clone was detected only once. CDR3 coding DNA: TGCAGCGTTGCCTCGGACAGGGGGCACGGGGAGCTGTTTTTT. It translates to CSVASDRGHGELFF. The chain couples TRBV29-1 to TRBJ2-2; 11 nucleotides line up with TRBD1. The germline gives CDR1 SQVTM, CDR2 ANQGSEA. The ends lost 4 bases at V and 7 bases at J; junction bases unmatched: 5. This CDR3 region has 14 residues.

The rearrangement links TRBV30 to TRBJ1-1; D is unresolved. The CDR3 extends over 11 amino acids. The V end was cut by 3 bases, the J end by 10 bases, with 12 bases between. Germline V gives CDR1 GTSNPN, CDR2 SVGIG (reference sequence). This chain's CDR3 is CAWSTSKRAFF. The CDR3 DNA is TGTGCCTGGAGCACATCTAAGAGAGCTTTCTTT.

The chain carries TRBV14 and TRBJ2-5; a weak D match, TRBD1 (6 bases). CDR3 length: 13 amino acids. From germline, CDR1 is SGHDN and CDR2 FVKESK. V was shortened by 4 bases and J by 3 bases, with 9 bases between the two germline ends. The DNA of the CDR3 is TGTGCCAGCAGCCCCACAGGGAAAGAGACCCAGTACTTC. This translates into CASSPTGKETQYF.

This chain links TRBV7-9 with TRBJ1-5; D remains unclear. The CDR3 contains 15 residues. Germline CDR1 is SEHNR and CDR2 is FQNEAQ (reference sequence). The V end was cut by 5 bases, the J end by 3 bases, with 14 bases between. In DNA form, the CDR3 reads TGTGCCAGCAGCACCTCACCGGGCACCAATCAGCCCCAGCATTTT. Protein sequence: CASSTSPGTNQPQHF.

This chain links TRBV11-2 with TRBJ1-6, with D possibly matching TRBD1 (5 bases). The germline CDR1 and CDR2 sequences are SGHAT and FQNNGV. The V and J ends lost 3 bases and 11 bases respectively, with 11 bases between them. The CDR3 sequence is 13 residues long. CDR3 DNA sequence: TGTGCCAGCAGCTTGCAGGGCTATACACCCCTCCACTTT. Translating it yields CASSLQGYTPLHF. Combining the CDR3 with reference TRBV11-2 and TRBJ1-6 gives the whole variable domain EAGVAQSPRYKIIEKRQSVAFWCNPISGHATLYWYQQILGQGPKLLIQFQNNGVVDDSQLPKDRFSAERLKGVDSTLKIQPAKLEDSAVYLCASSLQGYTPLHFGNGTRLTVT.

The CDR3: CASSINSYEQYF. In DNA form, the CDR3 reads TGTGCCAGCAGTATTAACAGCTACGAGCAGTACTTC. This chain uses TRBV28 with TRBJ2-7; D remains ambiguous. The ends were cut back, 5 bases at V and 3 bases at J, with 8 bases in the middle. The germline gives CDR1 MDHEN, CDR2 SYDVKM. The CDR3 is 12 amino acids.

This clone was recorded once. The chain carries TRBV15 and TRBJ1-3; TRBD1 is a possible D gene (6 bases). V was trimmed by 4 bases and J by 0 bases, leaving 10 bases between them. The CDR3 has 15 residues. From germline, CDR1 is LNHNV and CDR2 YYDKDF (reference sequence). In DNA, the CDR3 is TGTGCCACCAGCAAGGACAGCTTCTCTGGAAACACCATATATTTT. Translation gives CATSKDSFSGNTIYF.

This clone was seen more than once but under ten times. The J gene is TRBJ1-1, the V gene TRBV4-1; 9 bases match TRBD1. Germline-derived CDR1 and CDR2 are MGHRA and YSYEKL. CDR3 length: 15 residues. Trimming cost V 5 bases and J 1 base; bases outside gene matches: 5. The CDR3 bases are TGCGCCAGCAGCTCACCGGGACAGGGGAACACTGAAGCTTTCTTT. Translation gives CASSSPGQGNTEAFF.

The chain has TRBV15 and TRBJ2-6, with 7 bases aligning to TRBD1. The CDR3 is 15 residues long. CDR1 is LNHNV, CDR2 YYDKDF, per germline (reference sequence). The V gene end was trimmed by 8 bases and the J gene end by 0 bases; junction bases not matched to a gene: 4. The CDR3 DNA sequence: TGTGCCACCTCGGACAGGAACTCTGGGGCCAACGTCCTGACTTTC. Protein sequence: CATSDRNSGANVLTF.

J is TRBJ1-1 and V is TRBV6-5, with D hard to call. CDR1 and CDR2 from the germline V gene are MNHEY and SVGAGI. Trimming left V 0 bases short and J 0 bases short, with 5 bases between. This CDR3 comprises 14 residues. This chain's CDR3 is CASSYSRLNTEAFF. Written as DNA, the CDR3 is TGTGCCAGCAGTTACTCGAGGCTGAACACTGAAGCTTTCTTT.

This chain's CDR3 is CASSRRRGDSGNTIYF. In DNA form, the CDR3 reads TGTGCCAGCAGTAGGAGGCGGGGGGACTCTGGAAACACCATATATTTT. The gene calls are TRBV6-4 and TRBJ1-3, with a tentative D call TRBD1 (5 bases). With 5 bases removed from V and 0 bases from J, the gap between germline ends came to 14 bases. Germline V gene lookup returns CDR1 MRHNA and CDR2 SNTAGT. The CDR3 loop spans 16 amino acids.

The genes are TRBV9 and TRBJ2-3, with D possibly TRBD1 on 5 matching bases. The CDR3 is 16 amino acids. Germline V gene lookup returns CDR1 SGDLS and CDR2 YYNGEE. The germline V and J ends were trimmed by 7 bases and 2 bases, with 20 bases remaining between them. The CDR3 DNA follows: TGTGCCAGCGATCCTCTTGGGGCCCCTCTCACAGATACGCAGTATTTT. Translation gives CASDPLGAPLTDTQYF.

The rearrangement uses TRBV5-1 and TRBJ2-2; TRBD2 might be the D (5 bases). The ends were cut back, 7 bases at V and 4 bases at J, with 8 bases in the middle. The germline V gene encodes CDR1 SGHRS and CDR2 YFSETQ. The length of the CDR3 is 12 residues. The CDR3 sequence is CASRRGTGELFF. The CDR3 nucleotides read TGCGCCAGCCGACGGGGCACCGGGGAGCTGTTTTTT. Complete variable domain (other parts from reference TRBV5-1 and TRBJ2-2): KAGVTQTPRYLIKTRGQQVTLSCSPISGHRSVSWYQQTPGQGLQFLFEYFSETQRNKGNFPGRFSGRQFSNSRSEMNVSTLELGDSALYLCASRRGTGELFFGEGSRLTVL.

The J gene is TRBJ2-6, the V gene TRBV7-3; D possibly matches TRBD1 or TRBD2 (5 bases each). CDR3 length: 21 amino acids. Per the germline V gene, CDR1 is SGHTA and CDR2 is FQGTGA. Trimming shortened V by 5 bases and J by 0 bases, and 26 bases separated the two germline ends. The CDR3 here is CASSPRPGPSAPLSGANVLTF. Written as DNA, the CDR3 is TGTGCCAGCAGCCCCCGCCCGGGACCCTCCGCCCCCCTCTCTGGGGCCAACGTCCTGACTTTC.

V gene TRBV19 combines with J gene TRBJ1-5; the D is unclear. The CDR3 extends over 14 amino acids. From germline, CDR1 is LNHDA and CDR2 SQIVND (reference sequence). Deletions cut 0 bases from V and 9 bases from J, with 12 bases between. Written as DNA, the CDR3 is TGTGCCAGTAGTATAGATGGTGGAATGGCGCCCCAGCATTTT. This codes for CASSIDGGMAPQHF.

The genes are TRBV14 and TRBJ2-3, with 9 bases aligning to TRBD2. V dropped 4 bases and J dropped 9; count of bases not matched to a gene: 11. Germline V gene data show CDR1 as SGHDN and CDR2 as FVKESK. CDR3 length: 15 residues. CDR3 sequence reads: CASSPLAGGQRTQYF. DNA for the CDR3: TGTGCCAGCAGCCCTCTGGCGGGGGGGCAGAGGACGCAGTATTTT. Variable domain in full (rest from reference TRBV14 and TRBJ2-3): EAGVTQFPSHSVIEKGQTVTLRCDPISGHDNLYWYRRVMGKEIKFLLHFVKESKQDESGMPNNRFLAERTGGTYSTLKVQPAELEDSGVYFCASSPLAGGQRTQYFGPGTRLTVL.

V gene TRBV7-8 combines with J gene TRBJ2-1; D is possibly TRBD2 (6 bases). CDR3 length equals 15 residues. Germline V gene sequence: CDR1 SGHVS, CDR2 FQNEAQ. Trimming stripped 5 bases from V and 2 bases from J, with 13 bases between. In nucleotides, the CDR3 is TGTGCCAGCAGCCCTGTGGAGGGGCCCTACAATGAGCAGTTCTTC. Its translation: CASSPVEGPYNEQFF.